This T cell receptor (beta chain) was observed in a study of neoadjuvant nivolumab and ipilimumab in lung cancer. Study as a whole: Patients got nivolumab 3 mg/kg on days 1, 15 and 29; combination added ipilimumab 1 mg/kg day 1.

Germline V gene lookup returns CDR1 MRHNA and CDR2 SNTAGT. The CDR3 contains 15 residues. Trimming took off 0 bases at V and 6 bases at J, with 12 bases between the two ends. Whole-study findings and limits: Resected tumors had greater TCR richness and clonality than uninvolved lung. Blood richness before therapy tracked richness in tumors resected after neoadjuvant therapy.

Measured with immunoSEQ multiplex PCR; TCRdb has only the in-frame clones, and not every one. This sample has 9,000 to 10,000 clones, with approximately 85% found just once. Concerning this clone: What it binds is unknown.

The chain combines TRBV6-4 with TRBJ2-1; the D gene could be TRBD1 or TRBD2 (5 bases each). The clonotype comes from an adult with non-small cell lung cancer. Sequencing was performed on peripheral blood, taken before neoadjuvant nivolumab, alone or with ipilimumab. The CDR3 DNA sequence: TGTGCCAGCAGTGACTCAATCGGGACCACCAATGAGCAGTTCTTC. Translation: CASSDSIGTTNEQFF.